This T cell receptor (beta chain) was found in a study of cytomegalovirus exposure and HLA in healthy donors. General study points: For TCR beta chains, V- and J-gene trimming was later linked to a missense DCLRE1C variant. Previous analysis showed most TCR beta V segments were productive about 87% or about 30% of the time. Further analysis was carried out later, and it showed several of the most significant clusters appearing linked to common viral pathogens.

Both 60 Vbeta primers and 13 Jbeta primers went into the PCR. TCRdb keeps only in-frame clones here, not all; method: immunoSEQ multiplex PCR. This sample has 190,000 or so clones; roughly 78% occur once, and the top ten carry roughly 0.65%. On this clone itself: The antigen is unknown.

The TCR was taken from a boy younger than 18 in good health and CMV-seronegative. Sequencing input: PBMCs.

The CDR3 bases are TGTGCCAGTAGTGATACATACAGGGGTAACTACACCTTC. Protein sequence: CASSDTYRGNYTF. The rearrangement joins TRBV19 to TRBJ1-2; 7 bases line up with TRBD1. This CDR3 is built from 13 residues. V lost 5 bases, J lost 10 bases, and 10 bases stayed unmatched. Germline loops: CDR1 LNHDA, CDR2 SQIVND (reference sequence).